A selection of T cell receptor beta chains follows, all from one sample in a study of shared clonotypes between healthy human individuals. Profiling relied on immunoSEQ multiplex PCR, and the TCRdb table lists in-frame clones only, not all of them. The sample lists hundreds of thousands of clones, less than 80% seen once, with around 2% in the top ten. Sequencing was carried out using memory CD4+ T cells sorted from blood. These receptors all stem from a woman between 25 and 40 years old in good health. Both conserved end residues are part of each CDR3. A D gene is named only where the DNA matches it firmly. Size is stated for part of the rows, as once, few or many counts, or as a class when the clone is expanded.

>15|.|TRBV7-9|TRBJ2-1|TRBD2
CASSQLTGTMNEQFF
TGTGCCAGCAGCCAATTAACCGGGACTATGAATGAGCAGTTCTTC
>17|.|TRBV7-9|TRBJ1-5|.
CASSLDGAGVINQPQHF
TGTGCCAGCAGCTTAGACGGGGCAGGGGTTATCAATCAGCCCCAGCATTTT
>13|.|TRBV6-1|TRBJ1-5|TRBD1
CASRANRGQPQHF
TGTGCCAGCAGAGCAAACAGGGGGCAGCCCCAGCATTTT
>16|.|TRBV28|TRBJ1-4|TRBD1
CASSLMGTVTNEKLFF
TGTGCCAGCAGCCTTATGGGGACAGTAACTAATGAAAAACTGTTTTTT
>17|.|TRBV28|TRBJ1-1|.
CASSLWGRGIINTEAFF
TGTGCCAGCAGTTTATGGGGGCGAGGGATCATAAACACTGAAGCTTTCTTT
>16|.|TRBV5-1|TRBJ2-3|.
CASSLVGETSTDTQYF
TGCGCCAGCAGCTTGGTTGGAGAGACTAGCACAGATACGCAGTATTTT
>15|.|TRBV7-9|TRBJ2-7|.
CASSLARGLSYEQYF
TGTGCCAGCAGCTTAGCGCGAGGGTTAAGCTACGAGCAGTACTTC
>14|.|TRBV5-8|TRBJ1-2|.
CASSPFRSNYGYTF
TGTGCCAGCAGCCCGTTCCGGTCGAACTATGGCTACACCTTC
>15|.|TRBV2|TRBJ2-7|TRBD1
CASSEDRGGSYEQYF
TGTGCCAGCAGTGAGGACAGGGGGGGCTCCTACGAGCAGTACTTC
>15|.|TRBV5-6|TRBJ2-7|TRBD1
CASSSGQGYSYEQYF
TGTGCCAGCAGCTCGGGACAGGGATACTCCTACGAGCAGTACTTC
>11|.|TRBV6-5|TRBJ1-2|TRBD1
CASSYSGQAAF
TGTGCCAGCAGTTACTCGGGACAGGCCGCCTTC
>18|.|TRBV27|TRBJ2-2|.
CASSLGSGTTPNTGELFF
TGTGCCAGCAGTTTAGGTAGCGGAACTACCCCCAACACCGGGGAGCTGTTTTTT
>13|.|TRBV29-1|TRBJ2-7|TRBD1
CSVTDRDAYEQYF
TGCAGCGTGACCGACAGGGACGCCTACGAGCAGTACTTC
>12|many|TRBV29-1|TRBJ2-7|.
CSVWDTPYEQYF
TGCAGCGTTTGGGACACACCCTACGAGCAGTACTTC
>11|once|TRBV29-1|TRBJ2-5|.
CSVGGDATQYF
TGCAGCGTTGGGGGGGACGCGACCCAGTACTTC
>13|.|TRBV19|TRBJ2-7|.
CASSPWGDNEQYF
TGTGCCAGTAGTCCCTGGGGGGATAACGAGCAGTACTTC
>17|.|TRBV19|TRBJ1-2|TRBD1
CASSIARGQFGIYGYTF
TGTGCCAGTAGTATTGCCAGGGGGCAGTTCGGAATCTATGGCTACACCTTC
>15|.|TRBV28|TRBJ2-4|.
CASSLGGIAKNIQYF
TGTGCCAGCAGTTTAGGGGGGATAGCCAAAAACATTCAGTACTTC
>16|.|TRBV4-1|TRBJ2-7|TRBD2
CASSRGGAGGSYEQYF
TGCGCCAGCAGCCGCGGGGGGGCAGGGGGGTCATACGAGCAGTACTTC
>15|.|TRBV6-6|TRBJ1-1|.
CASSYHREKGTEAFF
TGTGCCAGCAGTTACCACAGGGAGAAGGGCACTGAAGCTTTCTTT
>14|.|TRBV9|TRBJ2-7|TRBD2
CASSVAGTTAEQYF
TGTGCCAGCAGCGTAGCCGGGACTACAGCCGAGCAGTACTTC
>14|.|TRBV28|TRBJ2-6|.
CASGEYSGANVLTF
TGTGCCAGCGGAGAATACTCTGGGGCCAACGTCCTGACTTTC
>15|.|TRBV28|TRBJ2-7|.
CASSQTNGAVGEQYF
TGTGCCAGCAGCCAAACCAACGGGGCCGTCGGCGAGCAGTACTTC
>13|.|TRBV4-2|TRBJ1-1|.
CASSPPLNTEAFF
TGTGCCAGCAGCCCCCCTTTGAACACTGAAGCTTTCTTT
>16|.|TRBV4-1|TRBJ2-2|TRBD2
CASSQVAGGGTGELFF
TGCGCCAGCAGCCAAGTAGCGGGAGGTGGCACCGGGGAGCTGTTTTTT
>16|.|TRBV23-1|TRBJ2-2|TRBD2
CASSPEGLAGVGELFF
TGCGCCAGCAGTCCCGAGGGGCTAGCGGGAGTCGGGGAGCTGTTTTTT
>12|few|TRBV27|TRBJ2-1|.
CASSLNRVVQFF
TGTGCCAGCAGTCTAAACCGGGTCGTGCAGTTCTTC
>15|.|TRBV29-1|TRBJ2-3|.
CSVSSGRHRRDTQYF
TGCAGCGTTTCTAGTGGGAGACACCGGCGGGATACGCAGTATTTT
>15|.|TRBV28|TRBJ2-7|TRBD1
CASSFSGQGAYEQYF
TGTGCCAGCAGTTTTTCGGGACAGGGAGCCTACGAGCAGTACTTC
>14|.|TRBV7-9|TRBJ2-1|TRBD1
CASSAWDRNNEQFF
TGTGCCAGCAGCGCATGGGACAGAAACAATGAGCAGTTCTTC
>15|once|TRBV19|TRBJ1-2|TRBD1
CAVSPGTGGGYGYTF
TGTGCCGTCTCCCCCGGGACAGGGGGCGGCTATGGCTACACCTTC
>16|few|TRBV5-1|TRBJ2-1|TRBD2
CASSLQASGRVDEQFF
TGCGCCAGCAGCTTGCAGGCTAGCGGGAGAGTCGATGAGCAGTTCTTC
>16|.|TRBV5-8|TRBJ2-1|.
CASSYGGGTTYNEQFF
TGTGCCAGCAGCTACGGGGGCGGGACTACATACAATGAGCAGTTCTTC
>14|few|TRBV2|TRBJ2-3|TRBD2
CASGTSGRADTQYF
TGTGCCAGCGGGACTAGCGGGAGAGCAGATACGCAGTATTTT
>21|.|TRBV9|TRBJ2-2|.
CASSVGSQSTGRGTNTGELFF
TGTGCCAGCAGCGTGGGGTCCCAATCAACAGGGAGGGGGACGAACACCGGGGAGCTGTTTTTT
>13|.|TRBV5-4|TRBJ2-5|.
CASSPGIQETQYF
TGTGCCAGCAGCCCGGGGATCCAAGAGACCCAGTACTTC